This TCR beta chain emerged from a study of siplizumab effects on memory and regulatory T cells. Notes on the study in general: The authors mapped only a minor fraction of alloreactive clones to unstimulated subsets. Siplizumab cultures yielded proliferating Tregs whose suppressive function was not confirmed. On average, under 75% of mappable alloreactive CD4+ clones were Treg-derived under siplizumab, against 25% to 30% in controls.

V lost 2 bases, J lost 2 bases, and 7 bases stayed unmatched. In germline, CDR1 is MGHRA, CDR2 YSYEKL. The CDR3 is 16 residues long. Some 10^5 TCR templates were measured in each sample. The table came from immunoSEQ multiplex PCR; TCRdb's copy has only in-frame clones and leaves some out. The sample holds about 110,000 clones, around 90% seen once. As regards this clone: Antigen unknown.

The sequenced sample was CD4+ T cells sorted from blood. The chain has TRBV4-1 and TRBJ2-5; the match to TRBD2 covers 8 bases. The clonotype originates from a human donor in good health. DNA for the CDR3: TGCGCCAGCAGCCAACCCCTAGCGGGCCTACAAGAGACCCAGTACTTC. This codes for CASSQPLAGLQETQYF.